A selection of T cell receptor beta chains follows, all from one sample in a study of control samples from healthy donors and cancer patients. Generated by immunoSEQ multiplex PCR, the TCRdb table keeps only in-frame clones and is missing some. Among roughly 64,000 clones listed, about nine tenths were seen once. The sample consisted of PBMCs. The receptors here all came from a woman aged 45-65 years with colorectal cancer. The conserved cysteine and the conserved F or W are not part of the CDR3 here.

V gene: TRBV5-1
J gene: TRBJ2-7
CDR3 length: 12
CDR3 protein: ASSLAGTRYEQY

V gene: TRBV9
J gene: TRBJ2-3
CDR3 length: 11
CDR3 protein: ASSVGGGDTQY

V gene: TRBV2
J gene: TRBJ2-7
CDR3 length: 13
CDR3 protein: ASRPTSGANYEQY

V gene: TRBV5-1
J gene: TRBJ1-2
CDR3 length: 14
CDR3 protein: ASSLEPTGTNYGYT

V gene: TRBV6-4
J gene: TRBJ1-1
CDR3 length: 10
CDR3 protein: AGDRDNTEAF

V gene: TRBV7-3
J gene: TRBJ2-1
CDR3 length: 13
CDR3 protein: ASSLNPGPFDEQF

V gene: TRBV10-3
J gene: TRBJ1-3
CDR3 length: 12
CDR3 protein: AISESRQENTIY

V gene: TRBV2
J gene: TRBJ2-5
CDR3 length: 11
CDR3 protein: ASIRGLGETQY

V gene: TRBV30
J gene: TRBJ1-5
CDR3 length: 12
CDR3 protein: AWSARGKGQPQH

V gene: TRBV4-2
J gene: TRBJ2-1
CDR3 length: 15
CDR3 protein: ASSQSVFDGRDNEQF

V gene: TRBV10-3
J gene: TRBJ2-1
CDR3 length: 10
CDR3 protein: AMATSVDEQF

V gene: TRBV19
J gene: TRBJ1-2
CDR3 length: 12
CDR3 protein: ASTPTGGSYGYT

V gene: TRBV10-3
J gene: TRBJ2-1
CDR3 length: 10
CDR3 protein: AISQSGANQF

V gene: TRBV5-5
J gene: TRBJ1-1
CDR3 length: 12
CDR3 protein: ASSPWDSNTEAF

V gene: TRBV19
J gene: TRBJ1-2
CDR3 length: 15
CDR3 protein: ASSIDGDTTPNYGYT

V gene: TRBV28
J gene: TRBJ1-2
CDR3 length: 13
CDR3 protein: ASSPGQGVLSGYT

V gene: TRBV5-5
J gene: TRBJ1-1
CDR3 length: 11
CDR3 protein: ASSLTANTEAF

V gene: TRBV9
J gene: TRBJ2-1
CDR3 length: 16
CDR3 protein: ASSVEAASRGGNNEQF

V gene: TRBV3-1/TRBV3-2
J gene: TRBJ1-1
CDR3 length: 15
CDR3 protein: ASSQDLSAGTNTEAF

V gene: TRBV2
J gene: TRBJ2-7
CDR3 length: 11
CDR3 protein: ASALEVSYEQY